Listed below are T cell receptor beta chains from one sample, sequenced in a study of Graves' ophthalmopathy and Graves' hyperthyroidism. MiXCR was run by TCRdb on the multiplex PCR reads, yielding one entry per CDR3 protein. The repertoire has about 500,000 distinct CDR3 sequences, under 45% of them found once; the top ten carry about 4%. Source material: peripheral blood or thyroid tissue (not recorded which). These receptors originate from an adult man with Graves' hyperthyroidism. Each CDR3 is given with its conserved first and last residue. The D gene is left open where the match is weak. Not all rows give a size; the values are once, few, many and, for expanded clones, a class.

J gene	clone size	V gene	D gene	CDR3 protein	CDR3 DNA
TRBJ1-1	NA	TRBV7-9	NA	CASSLVVNTGAFF	TGTGCCAGCAGCTTGGTCGTGAACACTGGAGCTTTCTTT
TRBJ2-5	NA	TRBV6-5	TRBD2	CASTWGGNQETQYF	TGTGCCAGCACCTGGGGGGGTAACCAAGAGACCCAGTACTTC
TRBJ2-1	NA	TRBV24-1	NA	CATRMNNEQFF	TGTGCCACCAGAATGAACAATGAGCAGTTCTTC
TRBJ1-2	many	TRBV9	NA	CASSAPQAGGEVGYTF	TGTGCCAGCAGCGCGCCCCAGGCGGGGGGGGAAGTTGGCTACACCTTC
TRBJ1-6	many	TRBV12-3/TRBV12-4	NA	CASSLTELVSPLHF	TGTGCCAGCAGTTTAACTGAACTGGTTTCACCCCTCCACTTT
TRBJ1-4	NA	TRBV2	NA	CASASLAEKLFF	TGTGCCAGCGCATCTCTGGCGGAAAAACTGTTTTTT
TRBJ2-7	NA	TRBV5-1	NA	CASSLVEGPFTYEQYF	TGCGCCAGCAGCTTGGTCGAGGGCCCCTTTACCTACGAGCAGTACTTC
TRBJ2-2	many	TRBV10-3	NA	CAISGISGELFF	TGTGCCATCAGTGGGATCAGCGGGGAGCTGTTTTTT
TRBJ2-7	NA	TRBV7-9	NA	CASRRQDPGQYEQYF	TGTGCCAGCAGGCGACAAGACCCCGGACAGTACGAGCAGTACTTC
TRBJ2-5	NA	TRBV29-1	TRBD2	CSVERRLAGQPQETQYF	TGCAGCGTTGAAAGGAGACTAGCGGGACAGCCACAAGAGACCCAGTACTTC
TRBJ1-5	NA	TRBV10-3	NA	CAISESRGTRDYEHF	TGTGCCATCAGTGAGTCCCGTGGCACTAGGGATTACGAGCATTTT
TRBJ1-1	many	TRBV7-8	TRBD1	CASSLVGAGGTEAFF	TGTGCCAGCAGCTTAGTAGGAGCAGGGGGCACTGAAGCTTTCTTT
TRBJ2-5	many	TRBV5-8	NA	CASSHDTTWETQYF	TGTGCCAGCAGCCATGACACTACCTGGGAGACCCAGTACTTC
TRBJ2-5	NA	TRBV15	TRBD1	CATSRETGTQETQYF	TGTGCCACCAGCAGAGAGACAGGGACACAAGAGACCCAGTACTTC
TRBJ1-4	many	TRBV5-5	NA	CASSLKDTARVNEKLFF	TGTGCCAGCAGCTTAAAGGACACCGCCCGGGTCAATGAAAAACTGTTTTTT
TRBJ2-3	NA	TRBV5-1	NA	CASSLGGHRTDTQYF	TGCGCCAGCAGCTTAGGAGGGCATCGCACAGATACGCAGTATTTT
TRBJ2-7	NA	TRBV5-1	NA	CASSPAGVKFVEQYF	TGCGCCAGCAGCCCCGCCGGGGTCAAATTTGTCGAGCAGTACTTC
TRBJ1-5	few	TRBV6-1	TRBD1	CASSGGAGGRQPQHF	TGTGCCAGCAGTGGGGGGGCAGGGGGCCGACAGCCCCAGCATTTT
TRBJ2-5	few	TRBV30	NA	CAWSKRPALARGETQYF	TGTGCCTGGAGTAAAAGACCGGCCCTAGCTCGTGGGGAGACCCAGTACTTC
TRBJ2-7	many	TRBV6-5	TRBD1	CASSQQGANEQYF	TGTGCCAGCAGCCAACAGGGGGCAAACGAGCAGTACTTC
TRBJ2-3	once	TRBV20-1	TRBD2	CSAIAGGGTDTQYF	TGCAGTGCTATAGCGGGGGGCGGCACAGATACGCAGTATTTT
TRBJ2-7	many	TRBV9	NA	CASSVDPVGGQYF	TGTGCCAGCAGCGTAGACCCGGTTGGCGGGCAGTACTTC
TRBJ1-2	few	TRBV4-1	TRBD1	CASSQGAGQIIDYGYTF	TGCGCCAGCAGCCAAGGGGCGGGACAGATTATAGACTATGGCTACACCTTC
TRBJ1-1	NA	TRBV7-9	NA	CASSPLTAGTANTEAFF	TGTGCCAGCTCACCACTCACCGCGGGGACGGCTAACACTGAAGCTTTCTTT
TRBJ2-5	few	TRBV7-9	TRBD2	CASSGISGSQTQYF	TGTGCCAGCAGTGGGATTAGCGGGAGTCAGACCCAGTACTTC
TRBJ1-6	NA	TRBV30	NA	CAWSVGGVVTPHF	TGTGCCTGGAGTGTCGGGGGGGTCGTAACCCCCCACTTT
TRBJ1-6	many	TRBV5-8	NA	CASSLANGGSPLHF	TGTGCCAGCAGCTTGGCCAACGGCGGTTCACCCCTCCACTTT
TRBJ1-5	NA	TRBV10-3	NA	CAIGGGNQPQHF	TGTGCCATCGGGGGGGGGAATCAGCCCCAGCATTTT
TRBJ2-5	few	TRBV24-1	NA	CATSDPKSTETQYF	TGTGCCACCAGTGACCCGAAGTCAACAGAGACCCAGTACTTC
TRBJ1-1	many	TRBV5-1	NA	CASSWTAFGTEAFF	TGCGCCAGCAGCTGGACGGCGTTCGGCACTGAAGCTTTCTTT
TRBJ1-2	many	TRBV24-1	NA	CATSETGAPGGGYTF	TGTGCCACCAGTGAGACCGGGGCGCCGGGTGGTGGCTACACCTTC
TRBJ2-7	NA	TRBV25-1	TRBD1	CASSLSDRGTYEQYF	TGTGCCAGCAGTTTGTCGGACAGGGGGACCTACGAGCAGTACTTC
TRBJ1-5	many	TRBV6-1	NA	CASSEVGRMGQPQHF	TGTGCCAGCAGTGAAGTGGGGCGGATGGGACAGCCCCAGCATTTT
TRBJ2-5	many	TRBV12-3/TRBV12-4	NA	CASTPRRDPQETQYF	TGTGCCAGCACCCCGCGGAGGGACCCCCAAGAGACCCAGTACTTC
TRBJ2-7	NA	TRBV27	TRBD1	CASSPPDRIIYEQYF	TGTGCCAGCAGTCCCCCGGACAGGATAATTTACGAGCAGTACTTC
TRBJ1-2	NA	TRBV2	TRBD1	CASSAGDRSSANYGYTF	TGTGCCAGCAGTGCTGGGGACAGAAGTAGTGCTAACTATGGCTACACCTTC
TRBJ1-5	many	TRBV24-1	NA	CATSDGGSNQPQHF	TGTGCCACCAGTGATGGCGGGAGCAATCAGCCCCAGCATTTT
TRBJ1-1	many	TRBV29-1	TRBD1	CSVLLGGGNTEAFF	TGCAGCGTTCTTTTAGGGGGCGGCAACACTGAAGCTTTCTTT
TRBJ1-4	NA	TRBV27	NA	CASSLRGGRTNEKLFF	TGTGCCAGCAGTTTACGTGGGGGCAGAACTAATGAAAAACTGTTTTTT
TRBJ2-5	many	TRBV4-1	TRBD2	CASSPGTSGMETQYF	TGCGCCAGCAGCCCTGGGACTAGCGGCATGGAGACCCAGTACTTC
TRBJ1-1	few	TRBV20-1	NA	CSARDGVERAFF	TGCAGTGCTAGAGATGGGGTGGAGAGGGCTTTCTTT
TRBJ2-5	many	TRBV20-1	NA	CSAQDGETQYF	TGCAGTGCTCAGGACGGGGAGACCCAGTACTTC
TRBJ1-3	many	TRBV12-3/TRBV12-4	NA	CASSLTGRVNTIYF	TGTGCCAGCAGTTTGACAGGCAGGGTAAACACCATATATTTT
TRBJ1-1	NA	TRBV9	NA	CASSVGGGPGETNTEAFF	TGTGCCAGCAGCGTAGGGGGGGGGCCAGGGGAGACGAACACTGAAGCTTTCTTT
TRBJ2-2	many	TRBV29-1	TRBD2	CTYREAGELFF	TGCACTTATCGGGAGGCCGGGGAGCTGTTTTTT
TRBJ1-5	many	TRBV10-3	NA	CAIRSRDTNQPQHF	TGTGCCATCAGGTCCCGGGACACCAATCAGCCCCAGCATTTT
TRBJ2-7	many	TRBV3-1	NA	CASSQDRDEQYF	TGTGCCAGCAGCCAAGATCGGGACGAGCAGTACTTC
TRBJ2-2	NA	TRBV5-6	TRBD1	CASTFQGAATGELFF	TGTGCCAGCACCTTCCAGGGGGCGGCCACCGGGGAGCTGTTTTTT